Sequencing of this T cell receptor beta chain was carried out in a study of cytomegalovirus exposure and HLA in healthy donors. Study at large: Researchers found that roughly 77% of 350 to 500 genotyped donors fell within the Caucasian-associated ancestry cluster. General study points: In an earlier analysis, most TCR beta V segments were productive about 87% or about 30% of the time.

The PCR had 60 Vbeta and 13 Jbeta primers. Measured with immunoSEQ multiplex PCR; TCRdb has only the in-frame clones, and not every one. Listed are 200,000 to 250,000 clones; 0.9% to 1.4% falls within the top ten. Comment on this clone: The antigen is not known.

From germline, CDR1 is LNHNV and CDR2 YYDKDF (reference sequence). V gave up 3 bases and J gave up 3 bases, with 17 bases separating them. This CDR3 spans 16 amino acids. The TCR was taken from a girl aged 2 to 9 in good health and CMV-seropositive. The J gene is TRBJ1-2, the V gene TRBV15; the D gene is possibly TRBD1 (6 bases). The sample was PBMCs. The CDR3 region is CATSRGTPGDDYGYTF. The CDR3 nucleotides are TGTGCCACCAGCAGGGGGACCCCAGGGGACGACTATGGCTACACCTTC.